Described below is a single TCR beta chain sequence and its context. Peripheral blood genomic DNA, not sorted cells or RNA, was the template. The source of the sample is a study of T cell repertoires in aging, cancer and after chemotherapy. V was clipped by 1 base and J by 1 base, with 11 bases between them. Germline lookup yields CDR1 SGHRS and CDR2 YFSETQ. This CDR3 has 15 amino acids. A mixed TRB-A/B primer pool amplified rearranged TRB by multiplex touch-down PCR. TCRdb re-analysed the multiplex PCR reads in MiXCR, keeping a single row per CDR3 protein. The sample records some 3,500 distinct CDR3 sequences, about a fifth being singletons.

The V and J genes are TRBV5-1 and TRBJ1-1, with D perhaps TRBD1 (5 bases). The sequenced material came from blood. This TCR was sampled from a human donor with a blood cancer. The CDR3 region is CASSLLGTENTEAFF. The CDR3 coding sequence is TGCGCCAGCAGCTTGTTGGGGACTGAGAACACTGAAGCTTTCTTT.